The TCR beta chain described here comes from a study of CD8+CD57+ T cells in acquired aplastic anemia. Study-level background: Yields of DNA that came from sorted CD4+ and CD8+ cells averaged about 3.4 ug. Overall study results and limits: Patients and controls had in common twenty-nine CD8+ CDR3 sequences. Simpson's diversity of CD8+ cells was not significantly different in patients compared with controls.

All patients picked for sequencing had shown, by flow cytometry, an expansion of CD8+CD57+ cells. All patients were therapy-naive when blood was sampled. Researchers used genomic DNA as the template to profile TCR beta VDJ and CDR3. TCRdb redid the calling of the reads with MiXCR, one entry per CDR3 protein. The data hold 150,000 or so distinct CDR3 sequences, with about 48% observed a single time. On this clonotype: Its antigen is unidentified.

V dropped 2 bases and J dropped 8 bases, with 18 bases sitting between them. The CDR3 runs to 16 residues. In germline, CDR1 is KGHDR, CDR2 SFDVKD. Sequencing input: sorted CD4+, CD8+, or CD8+CD57+ T cells (not recorded which) from PBMCs. The receptor's source is a human donor with aplastic anemia. This chain joins TRBV24-1 and TRBJ2-1; no firm D call. CDR3 region: CATSDSLTFLPHEQFF. Here the CDR3 DNA reads TGTGCCACCAGTGATTCGTTGACCTTTTTGCCCCATGAGCAGTTCTTC.